This TCR beta chain is from a study of blood T cell repertoires in COVID-19. Study overall: Acute-phase and convalescent COVID-19 samples originated in the United States, Italy and Spain. PBMCs, B-cell-depleted T cells, or T cells provided the cDNA or gDNA that made up the material.

The CDR3 has 16 residues. Germline assignment: CDR1 SGHRS and CDR2 YFSETQ. Trimming took 5 bases from V and 0 from J, leaving 15 bases between them. In the original workflow: It was from reference gene primer amplification that nucleated cell counts were estimated. Using immunoSEQ multiplex PCR, the repertoire was profiled, and TCRdb retains in-frame clones only, with some absent. The DNA gave D and trimming, while V, J and clone size come from that table. The table includes nearly 80,000 clones, roughly four fifths detected once. J is TRBJ2-1 and V is TRBV5-1; possibly TRBD2 for D (5 bases). The sample comprised peripheral blood. This TCR was recovered from a woman in her 70s with acute or convalescent COVID-19. CDR3 bases: TGCGCCAGCAGTCCCCTAGGAGCGGCCTCCTACAATGAGCAGTTCTTC. Encoded protein: CASSPLGAASYNEQFF.